This TCR beta chain was recovered during a study of cytomegalovirus exposure and HLA in healthy donors. Study-level results: What a later analysis showed was that several of the most significant clusters appeared linked to common viral pathogens. In the analysis, some V segments, TRBV6-2 and TRBV6-3 included, were excluded as indistinguishable. Earlier results showed most TCR beta V segments being productive about 87% or about 30% of the time.

13 Jbeta primers and 60 Vbeta primers were used for the PCR. The data were produced by immunoSEQ multiplex PCR, yet TCRdb's version contains in-frame clones alone and is incomplete. The sample comprises almost 90,000 clones, 85% of which are singletons, and less than 8% rests with the top ten. V lost 5 bases, J lost 4 bases, and 12 bases stayed unmatched. CDR3 size: 18 residues. Germline V CDR1 and CDR2: SGHRS, YFSETQ. Comment on this clone: Its specificity is unknown.

This chain joins TRBV5-1 and TRBJ2-2; 12 bases line up with TRBD2. The sequenced material came from PBMCs. The sequence was obtained from a man aged 40-49 years in good health and CMV-seropositive. Written as DNA, the CDR3 is TGCGCCAGCAGAGCCACTAGCGGGGGGTCTTTACTCACCGGGGAGCTGTTTTTT. It translates to CASRATSGGSLLTGELFF.